These T cell receptor beta chains were read from a single sample in a study of blood T cell repertoires in COVID-19. Sequenced by immunoSEQ multiplex PCR; TCRdb stores in-frame clones only, minus some. This sample has around 300,000 clones; around 90% occur once, and the top ten carry 1%. The sample was peripheral blood. These receptors all stem from a man between 45 and 60 years old with active or convalescent COVID-19. Both conserved end residues are part of each CDR3.

J | V | CDR3
TRBJ2-3 | TRBV4-3 | CASSQEGLAGGEYF
TRBJ2-5 | TRBV27 | CASSFNAGFQETQYF
TRBJ2-1 | TRBV5-1 | CASSLGQGINEQFF
TRBJ2-1 | TRBV2 | CASGGSGRYNEQFF
TRBJ2-2 | TRBV10-1 | CASSEMRLGGGELFF
TRBJ2-7 | TRBV6-5 | CASSSRPTGTGKHF
TRBJ2-1 | TRBV9 | CASSAGTGYNEQFF
TRBJ2-7 | TRBV7-2 | CASSLGAGSAGYEQYF
TRBJ2-1 | TRBV7-9 | CASSPGLAIFYNEQFF
TRBJ1-2 | TRBV19 | CASRRQGSNYGYTF
TRBJ1-1 | TRBV5-1 | CASEDAQNTEAFF
TRBJ1-1 | TRBV7-9 | CASTLDRDTEAFF
TRBJ1-1 | TRBV3-1/TRBV3-2 | CASSPPGISTEAFF
TRBJ1-2 | TRBV24-1 | CATSDYEGRGYTF
TRBJ1-1 | TRBV5-4 | CASSSKKRRESYTEAFF
TRBJ2-1 | TRBV7-3 | CASSLRQGGHNEQFF
TRBJ2-3 | TRBV7-9 | CASSLRGPSTDTQYF
TRBJ1-4 | TRBV5-8 | CASSGRGPEKLFF
TRBJ1-1 | TRBV28 | CASSLSSEAFF
TRBJ1-1 | TRBV27 | CASSTPTGLEAFF
TRBJ2-7 | TRBV2 | CASSGEGFTTVSYEQYF
TRBJ2-3 | TRBV24-1 | CATSEGAGTDTQYF
TRBJ1-2 | TRBV5-4 | CASSLAGQGAIYGYTF
TRBJ2-7 | TRBV5-4 | CASSAEGLGEQYF
TRBJ1-1 | TRBV4-2 | CASSQVRDNTEAFF
TRBJ1-5 | TRBV28 | CASGQYGLAHF
TRBJ2-2 | TRBV19 | CASSRSETRDTGELFF